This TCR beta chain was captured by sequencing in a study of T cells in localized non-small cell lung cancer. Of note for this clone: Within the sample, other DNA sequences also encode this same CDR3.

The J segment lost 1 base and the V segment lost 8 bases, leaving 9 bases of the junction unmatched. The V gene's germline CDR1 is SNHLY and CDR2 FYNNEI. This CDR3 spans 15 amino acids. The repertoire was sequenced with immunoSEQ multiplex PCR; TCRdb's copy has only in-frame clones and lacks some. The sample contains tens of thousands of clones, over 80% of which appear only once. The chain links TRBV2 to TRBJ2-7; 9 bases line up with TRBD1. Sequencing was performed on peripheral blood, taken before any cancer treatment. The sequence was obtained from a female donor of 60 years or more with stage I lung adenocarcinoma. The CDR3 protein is CASGRPGQGSYEQYF. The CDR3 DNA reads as TGTGCCAGCGGTAGGCCGGGACAGGGATCCTACGAGCAGTACTTC.